The 25 T cell receptor beta chains presented below share a single source sample, sequenced in a study of cytomegalovirus exposure and HLA in healthy donors. Both 60 Vbeta primers and 13 Jbeta primers went into the PCR. Sequenced by immunoSEQ multiplex PCR; TCRdb stores in-frame clones only, minus some. The sample carries 95,000 to 150,000 clones, about 10% recorded once. The sequencing input was PBMCs. The receptors stem from a woman aged 18-29 years in good health and CMV-seropositive.

This clone was counted between two and nine times. V is TRBV28 and J is TRBJ1-2; D ambiguous. This CDR3 has 12 residues. Germline-derived CDR1 and CDR2 are MDHEN and SYDVKM. Trimming stripped 2 bases from V and 10 bases from J, with 11 bases between. CDR3 bases: TGTGCCAGCAGTTTAGCGGCCCTAGACTACACCTTC. This sequence encodes CASSLAALDYTF.

This sequence joins TRBV10-1 and TRBJ1-1; D is possibly TRBD1 (6 bases). Germline V gives CDR1 WNHNN, CDR2 SYGVQD (reference sequence). V was pared by 3 bases and J by 3 bases, with 14 bases between. The CDR3 totals 15 residues. The CDR3 loop reads CASSEGGAEDTEAFF. DNA for the CDR3: TGCGCCAGCAGTGAAGGGGGAGCTGAGGACACTGAAGCTTTCTTT.

The chain uses TRBV29-1 and TRBJ1-1; D remains unclear. The germline CDR1 and CDR2 sequences are SQVTM and ANQGSEA. This CDR3 has 12 residues. Trimming stripped 1 base from V and 0 bases from J, with 3 bases between. CDR3 sequence reads: CSVEGLNTEAFF. The CDR3 coding sequence is TGCAGCGTTGAAGGGCTGAACACTGAAGCTTTCTTT.

This clone was observed a handful of times. The chain recombines TRBV6-5 with TRBJ1-1; D is ambiguous. From germline, CDR1 is MNHEY and CDR2 SVGAGI. The CDR3 length is 13 residues. Trimming stripped 2 bases from V and 4 bases from J, with 8 bases between. The CDR3 DNA sequence: TGTGCCAGCAGTTACGGGCAGGCCACTGAAGCTTTCTTT. Translated, it gives CASSYGQATEAFF.

This clone occurred a few times. This chain connects TRBV6-1 to TRBJ2-1, with 12 positions matching TRBD2. V shed 8 bases and J 7 bases; nucleotides not matched to a gene: 6. This CDR3 comprises 14 residues. Germline V gives CDR1 MNHNS, CDR2 SASEGT. The CDR3 is CASLAGGPRNEQFF. In nucleotides, the CDR3 is TGTGCCAGCCTAGCGGGAGGGCCAAGGAATGAGCAGTTCTTC.

The J gene is TRBJ2-7, the V gene TRBV6-1; 8 bases fit TRBD1. Germline-derived CDR1 and CDR2 are MNHNS and SASEGT. V was pared by 6 bases and J by 4 bases, with 11 bases of the junction left unmatched. CDR3 length: 15 residues. The CDR3 DNA sequence: TGTGCCAGCAGCGAGGTGGGGACAGGCGGTTACGAGCAGTACTTC. This gives the protein CASSEVGTGGYEQYF.

This clone came up a few times. The CDR3 nucleotides are TGTGCCAGCAGTGTAGCGGGAGGTTTAAATGAGCAGTTCTTC. It translates to CASSVAGGLNEQFF. This chain connects TRBV2 to TRBJ2-1, with 10 bases matching TRBD2. The CDR3 length is 14 residues. Germline lookup yields CDR1 SNHLY and CDR2 FYNNEI. The trim removed 4 bases at V and 7 bases at J, leaving 4 bases unmatched.

This clone was counted a few times. This chain connects TRBV15 to TRBJ1-6; D gene ambiguous. V gave up 1 base and J gave up 7 bases, with 5 bases separating them. Germline loops: CDR1 LNHNV, CDR2 YYDKDF (reference sequence). The CDR3 has 13 residues. CDR3 amino acids: CATSRGANSPLHF. The CDR3 nucleotides read TGTGCCACCAGCAGAGGGGCCAATTCACCCCTCCACTTT.

A few counts support this clone. The chain joins TRBV7-3 to TRBJ2-1; 7 positions match TRBD1. The CDR3 has 14 residues. Unmatched junction bases numbered 8, after V lost 3 bases and J lost 9 bases. The V gene's germline CDR1 is SGHTA and CDR2 FQGTGA. For the CDR3, the DNA is TGTGCCAGCAGCTTCGGACAGGTTGGCGGTGAGCAGTTCTTC. Encoded protein: CASSFGQVGGEQFF.

The J gene is TRBJ2-1, the V gene TRBV9; 7 nucleotides agree with TRBD1. The junction had 16 bases not matched to a gene; V was cut back by 4 bases and J by 9 bases. The germline CDR1 and CDR2 sequences are SGDLS and YYNGEE. The CDR3 has 16 residues. The CDR3 region is CASSLRQGPTPSEQFF. The CDR3 DNA sequence: TGTGCCAGCAGCCTACGACAGGGACCCACTCCAAGTGAGCAGTTCTTC.

The V gene is TRBV5-4, the J gene TRBJ1-2; 9 bases match TRBD1. This CDR3 contains 14 residues. Trimming took 2 bases from V and 5 from J; bases not matched to a gene: 4. Germline V gives CDR1 SGHNT, CDR2 YYREEE (reference sequence). CDR3 DNA sequence: TGTGCCAGCAGCTTACCAGGACAGGGGTATGGCTACACCTTC. Residues: CASSLPGQGYGYTF.

This clone was counted a few times. The chain recombines TRBV15 with TRBJ1-5; tentative D call: TRBD1 (6 bases). V lost 5 bases and J 6 bases, leaving 14 bases between the germline ends. The CDR3 contains 14 residues. CDR1 and CDR2 from the germline V gene are LNHNV and YYDKDF (reference sequence). CDR3 coding DNA: TGTGCCACCAGCGTCGAGACAGGTTCTCAGCCCCAGCATTTT. Its translation: CATSVETGSQPQHF.

This clone was detected a few times. The chain has TRBV5-6 and TRBJ1-5; unclear D gene. There are 15 residues in the CDR3. Germline values: CDR1 SGHDT, CDR2 YYEEEE. Trimming removed 4 bases at V and 3 bases at J, with 14 bases between. The CDR3 loop reads CASSRGPGVNQPQHF. CDR3 DNA sequence: TGTGCCAGCAGCCGTGGACCGGGAGTCAATCAGCCCCAGCATTTT.

The chain couples TRBV7-9 to TRBJ1-1, with 9 bases aligning to TRBD1. The germline V gene has CDR1 SEHNR and CDR2 FQNEAQ (reference sequence). CDR3 length: 16 residues. J was trimmed by 4 bases and V by 4 bases; bases with no gene match: 10. CDR3: CASSSDRGVEGTEAFF. Written as DNA, the CDR3 is TGTGCCAGCAGCTCGGACAGGGGTGTTGAGGGCACTGAAGCTTTCTTT.

This rearrangement joins TRBV14 to TRBJ2-7; no firm D call. The CDR3 is made up of 15 amino acids. V was clipped by 0 bases and J by 1 base, with 10 bases between them. Germline-derived CDR1 and CDR2 are SGHDN and FVKESK. Here the CDR3 reads CASSQEVAGSYEQYF. The CDR3, as DNA: TGTGCCAGCAGCCAAGAGGTAGCTGGGTCCTACGAGCAGTACTTC.

The chain uses TRBV9 and TRBJ2-2, with D possibly matching TRBD2 (5 bases). The germline V and J ends were trimmed by 4 bases and 7 bases, with 14 bases remaining between them. The CDR3 contains 14 residues. Germline V gives CDR1 SGDLS, CDR2 YYNGEE. CDR3 in DNA: TGTGCCAGCAGCCGGGAACCGCGAGGCGGGGAGCTGTTTTTT. Amino acid sequence: CASSREPRGGELFF.

This clone appeared a few times. The chain carries TRBV5-1 and TRBJ2-1; TRBD2 matches at 9 bases. V gave up 4 bases and J gave up 5 bases; unmatched junction bases: 10. Germline V lookup: CDR1 SGHRS, CDR2 YFSETQ. The CDR3 is made up of 16 amino acids. The CDR3 DNA reads TGCGCCAGCAGCCTCTTAGCGGGAGCATCCCACAATGAGCAGTTCTTC. The encoded protein is CASSLLAGASHNEQFF. The variable domain in full, with the rest retrieved from reference TRBV5-1 and TRBJ2-1, is KAGVTQTPRYLIKTRGQQVTLSCSPISGHRSVSWYQQTPGQGLQFLFEYFSETQRNKGNFPGRFSGRQFSNSRSEMNVSTLELGDSALYLCASSLLAGASHNEQFFGPGTRLTVL.

This clone was detected a few times. The chain carries TRBV19 and TRBJ2-7; perhaps TRBD2 as D (5 bases). Germline CDR1 is LNHDA and CDR2 is SQIVND (reference sequence). V shed 4 bases and J shed 6 bases, with 10 bases lying between them. The CDR3 runs 12 residues. The CDR3 DNA sequence: TGTGCCAGTAGTAGTGGCGGGTCCGAGCAGTACTTC. Translation: CASSSGGSEQYF.

The chain is built from TRBV11-2 and TRBJ1-1; 8 positions agree with TRBD1. V was clipped by 2 bases and J by 2 bases; unmatched bases: 4. The CDR3 length is 15 residues. The germline V gene encodes CDR1 SGHAT and CDR2 FQNNGV. CDR3 sequence (DNA): TGTGCCAGCAGCTTATGGACAGGGACTAACACTGAAGCTTTCTTT. Translated: CASSLWTGTNTEAFF.

The sample holds a few counts of this clone. V usage is TRBV5-1 and J usage is TRBJ2-7, with D possibly matching TRBD1 (6 bases). This CDR3 comprises 15 residues. Germline V gene data show CDR1 as SGHRS and CDR2 as YFSETQ. V was cut by 1 base and J by 1 base, with 12 bases left in between. In DNA, the CDR3 is TGCGCCAGCAGCTTGTTGACAGGACTGTCCTACGAGCAGTACTTC. Translated: CASSLLTGLSYEQYF.

In this sample, this clone turned up once. The rearrangement links TRBV18 to TRBJ2-4; weak D call: TRBD2 (5 bases). The CDR3 has 17 residues. In germline, CDR1 is KGHSH, CDR2 LQKENI. V lost 3 bases and J lost 0, with 15 bases in between. The CDR3 protein is CASSPEERSLAKNIQYF. The CDR3 region has the DNA TGTGCCAGCTCACCGGAGGAACGGTCACTAGCCAAAAACATTCAGTACTTC.

This clone showed up just a few times. The genes are TRBV5-4 and TRBJ2-3; D call uncertain. Trimming removed 3 bases from V and 4 bases from J, with 9 bases in between. Germline V gene data show CDR1 as SGHNT and CDR2 as YYREEE (reference sequence). This CDR3 contains 13 residues. The CDR3 is CASSYSTADTQYF. The CDR3 DNA is TGTGCCAGCAGCTATTCTACGGCAGATACGCAGTATTTT.

The V gene is TRBV5-8, the J gene TRBJ1-5; 8 bases are a match to TRBD1. Germline CDR1 and CDR2: SGHTS and YDEGEE. J gave up 2 bases and V 5 bases, and 6 bases lay outside the gene matches. The CDR3 is 15 amino acids. The DNA of the CDR3 is TGTGCCAGCAGGGTGACAGGGGTAGGCAATCAGCCCCAGCATTTT. This encodes CASRVTGVGNQPQHF.

This clone has just a few counts. This chain joins TRBV18 and TRBJ1-1; possible D gene TRBD1, 6 bases. Trimming stripped 3 bases from V and 2 bases from J, with 7 bases between. Per the germline V gene, CDR1 is KGHSH and CDR2 is LQKENI. The CDR3 runs to 13 residues. CDR3 DNA sequence: TGTGCCAGCTCACCCAGGGGTAACACTGAAGCTTTCTTT. Its translation is CASSPRGNTEAFF.

This clone has only a few counts. The V call is TRBV28, the J call TRBJ1-5; possible D gene TRBD1, 5 bases. Trimming shortened V by 5 bases and J by 3 bases, and 11 bases separated the two germline ends. This CDR3 has 14 residues. CDR1 and CDR2 from the germline V gene are MDHEN and SYDVKM. DNA for the CDR3: TGTGCCAGCAGTCCCCGGGACTTCAATCAGCCCCAGCATTTT. Its translation is CASSPRDFNQPQHF.